Listed below are T cell receptor beta chains from one sample, sequenced in a study of T cells after yellow fever vaccination. From the 5' RACE reads, TCRdb called clonotypes with MiXCR, one entry per CDR3 protein. The sample holds 500,000 to 650,000 distinct CDR3 sequences, approximately 15% seen once. The specimen was PBMCs, collected on the day of the yellow fever booster vaccination. The source of these receptors is a man aged 25 to 40 who received the YFV17D yellow fever vaccine. The CDR3 runs from the conserved cysteine through the conserved F or W. The D gene is left open where the match is weak. Not all rows give a size; the values are once, few, many and, for expanded clones, a class.

cdr3_length: 17; clone_size: few; d_call: -; j_call: TRBJ2-3; v_call: TRBV11-2; cdr3_nt: TGTGCCAGCAGCTCAACACTGACTAGTCGTCACACAGATACGCAGTATTTT; cdr3_aa: CASSSTLTSRHTDTQYF
cdr3_length: 15; clone_size: -; d_call: -; j_call: TRBJ2-4; v_call: TRBV20-1; cdr3_nt: TGCAGTGCAAGCGAGAGGGGCCCCTCCAAAAACATTCAGTACTTC; cdr3_aa: CSASERGPSKNIQYF
cdr3_length: 15; clone_size: few; d_call: -; j_call: TRBJ2-7; v_call: TRBV5-1; cdr3_nt: TGCGCCAGCAGCTTGGGGGCGGGGCTGAACTACGAGCAGTACTTC; cdr3_aa: CASSLGAGLNYEQYF
cdr3_length: 15; clone_size: few; d_call: -; j_call: TRBJ2-6; v_call: TRBV5-1; cdr3_nt: TGCGCCAGCAGCCTACTAGGGACCGGGGCCAACGTCCTGACTTTC; cdr3_aa: CASSLLGTGANVLTF
cdr3_length: 15; clone_size: -; d_call: TRBD2; j_call: TRBJ2-3; v_call: TRBV10-3; cdr3_nt: TGTGCCATCAGCCTGCTAGCGGATAGCACAGATACGCAGTATTTT; cdr3_aa: CAISLLADSTDTQYF
cdr3_length: 15; clone_size: few; d_call: TRBD2; j_call: TRBJ2-7; v_call: TRBV4-2; cdr3_nt: TGTGCCAGCAGCCAAGAATTAGCGGGAGTGGGCGAGCAGTACTTC; cdr3_aa: CASSQELAGVGEQYF
cdr3_length: 13; clone_size: once; d_call: TRBD2; j_call: TRBJ2-7; v_call: TRBV23-1; cdr3_nt: TGCGCCAGCACGTGTAGCGGGACCTACGAGCAGTACTTC; cdr3_aa: CASTCSGTYEQYF
cdr3_length: 13; clone_size: -; d_call: -; j_call: TRBJ2-7; v_call: TRBV20-1; cdr3_nt: TGCAGTGCCTCCGACGGGGTCCTGAACGAGCAGTACTTC; cdr3_aa: CSASDGVLNEQYF
cdr3_length: 16; clone_size: -; d_call: -; j_call: TRBJ2-7; v_call: TRBV7-2; cdr3_nt: TGTGCCAGCAGCTTGCAACCCCCGGGACAACCCTACGAGCAGTACTTC; cdr3_aa: CASSLQPPGQPYEQYF
cdr3_length: 13; clone_size: -; d_call: TRBD1; j_call: TRBJ1-2; v_call: TRBV20-1; cdr3_nt: TGCAGTGCTCGCCGGGACAGGGGGCATGGCTACACCTTC; cdr3_aa: CSARRDRGHGYTF
cdr3_length: 16; clone_size: -; d_call: TRBD1; j_call: TRBJ2-7; v_call: TRBV4-3; cdr3_nt: TGCGCCAGCAGCCAAGAATCAGGTCAGGGGGCGCGCGAGCAGTACTTC; cdr3_aa: CASSQESGQGAREQYF
cdr3_length: 12; clone_size: -; d_call: -; j_call: TRBJ2-7; v_call: TRBV5-4; cdr3_nt: TGTGCCAGCAGCTTACAGCCCTACGAGCAGTACTTC; cdr3_aa: CASSLQPYEQYF
cdr3_length: 14; clone_size: many; d_call: TRBD2; j_call: TRBJ2-1; v_call: TRBV5-1; cdr3_nt: TGCGCCAGCCGACGGTGGGAGGGGAACAATGAGCAGTTCTTC; cdr3_aa: CASRRWEGNNEQFF
cdr3_length: 13; clone_size: few; d_call: -; j_call: TRBJ2-1; v_call: TRBV19; cdr3_nt: TGTGCCAGTACAGACCGGGGGGCCAATGAGCAGTTCTTC; cdr3_aa: CASTDRGANEQFF
cdr3_length: 15; clone_size: few; d_call: -; j_call: TRBJ2-3; v_call: TRBV11-2; cdr3_nt: TGTGCCAGCAGCTTCAGATCGGCCCGACCAGATACGCAGTATTTT; cdr3_aa: CASSFRSARPDTQYF
cdr3_length: 15; clone_size: -; d_call: -; j_call: TRBJ1-1; v_call: TRBV18; cdr3_nt: TGTGCCAGCTCACCACTCTGGGATCAGGGCGCTGAAGCTTTCTTT; cdr3_aa: CASSPLWDQGAEAFF
cdr3_length: 13; clone_size: few; d_call: -; j_call: TRBJ2-1; v_call: TRBV4-3; cdr3_nt: TGCGCCAGCAGCCCGGGGGTGAGGAATGAGCAGTTCTTC; cdr3_aa: CASSPGVRNEQFF
cdr3_length: 14; clone_size: -; d_call: TRBD1; j_call: TRBJ2-7; v_call: TRBV9; cdr3_nt: TGTGCCAGCAGCGTTCGACAGGGACAGGACGAGCAGTACTTC; cdr3_aa: CASSVRQGQDEQYF
cdr3_length: 19; clone_size: -; d_call: TRBD2; j_call: TRBJ2-3; v_call: TRBV24-1; cdr3_nt: TGTGCCACCAGTCCGCGACTAGCGGGAGTCGTGGACAGCACAGATACGCAGTATTTT; cdr3_aa: CATSPRLAGVVDSTDTQYF
cdr3_length: 16; clone_size: -; d_call: TRBD2; j_call: TRBJ2-1; v_call: TRBV4-3; cdr3_nt: TGCGCCAGCAGCCCCGACCGGGGACTAGCGGGAGGCGAGCAGTTCTTC; cdr3_aa: CASSPDRGLAGGEQFF
cdr3_length: 15; clone_size: -; d_call: -; j_call: TRBJ2-1; v_call: TRBV7-9; cdr3_nt: TGTGCCAGCAGCTTAGGTGCGGTCGCGGGCAATGAGCAGTTCTTC; cdr3_aa: CASSLGAVAGNEQFF
cdr3_length: 13; clone_size: -; d_call: -; j_call: TRBJ2-1; v_call: TRBV30; cdr3_nt: TGTGCCTGGAGTGGTAAGGTGCTCGATGAGCAGTTCTTC; cdr3_aa: CAWSGKVLDEQFF
cdr3_length: 16; clone_size: -; d_call: -; j_call: TRBJ2-7; v_call: TRBV23-1; cdr3_nt: TGCGCCAGCAGTCAATCTCTTAGACTTAGCTCCTACGAGCAGTACTTC; cdr3_aa: CASSQSLRLSSYEQYF
cdr3_length: 12; clone_size: few; d_call: -; j_call: TRBJ1-6; v_call: TRBV7-2; cdr3_nt: TGTGCCAGCAGCCCTACCGGCTCACCCCTCCACTTT; cdr3_aa: CASSPTGSPLHF
cdr3_length: 13; clone_size: -; d_call: -; j_call: TRBJ1-2; v_call: TRBV20-1; cdr3_nt: TGCAGTACCGCGACTCGAGGAAACTATGGCTACACCTTC; cdr3_aa: CSTATRGNYGYTF
cdr3_length: 15; clone_size: many; d_call: -; j_call: TRBJ2-7; v_call: TRBV28; cdr3_nt: TGTGCCAGCACCACCCAAGGGGCGGTATTTGGCGAGCAGTACTTC; cdr3_aa: CASTTQGAVFGEQYF
cdr3_length: 14; clone_size: -; d_call: -; j_call: TRBJ2-3; v_call: TRBV20-1; cdr3_nt: TGCAGTGCTTCTGCGGGAACTAGCACAGATACGCAGTATTTT; cdr3_aa: CSASAGTSTDTQYF
cdr3_length: 14; clone_size: -; d_call: TRBD2; j_call: TRBJ2-1; v_call: TRBV6-2/TRBV6-3; cdr3_nt: TGTGCCGTCCGACTAGCGGGACTGGGGAATGAGCAGTTCTTC; cdr3_aa: CAVRLAGLGNEQFF
cdr3_length: 13; clone_size: few; d_call: -; j_call: TRBJ2-7; v_call: TRBV6-2/TRBV6-3; cdr3_nt: TGTGCCAGCAGTTTCATCCTTGGAGCCGAGCAGTACTTC; cdr3_aa: CASSFILGAEQYF
cdr3_length: 17; clone_size: -; d_call: -; j_call: TRBJ2-1; v_call: TRBV27; cdr3_nt: TGTGCCAGCCGCAATGATCCAATTTCTAGCTCCTACAATGAGCAGTTCTTC; cdr3_aa: CASRNDPISSSYNEQFF
cdr3_length: 14; clone_size: -; d_call: TRBD1; j_call: TRBJ1-5; v_call: TRBV10-3; cdr3_nt: TGTGCCATCAGTGGACAGGGGGGGAATCAGCCCCAGCATTTT; cdr3_aa: CAISGQGGNQPQHF
cdr3_length: 14; clone_size: -; d_call: -; j_call: TRBJ1-5; v_call: TRBV9; cdr3_nt: TGTGCCAGCAGCGACGGGACGACCAATCAGCCCCAGCATTTT; cdr3_aa: CASSDGTTNQPQHF
cdr3_length: 15; clone_size: -; d_call: -; j_call: TRBJ2-5; v_call: TRBV18; cdr3_nt: TGTGCCAGCTCACCTGCTCGGGGGAAACAAGAGACCCAGTACTTC; cdr3_aa: CASSPARGKQETQYF
cdr3_length: 14; clone_size: -; d_call: -; j_call: TRBJ2-3; v_call: TRBV30; cdr3_nt: TGTGCCTCATTAGGGGCGGGGTCCACAGATACGCAGTATTTT; cdr3_aa: CASLGAGSTDTQYF
cdr3_length: 14; clone_size: few; d_call: TRBD1; j_call: TRBJ2-1; v_call: TRBV7-8; cdr3_nt: TGTGCCAGCAGCTTGGACAGGGGGCGCGGTGAGCAGTTCTTC; cdr3_aa: CASSLDRGRGEQFF
cdr3_length: 14; clone_size: few; d_call: -; j_call: TRBJ1-6; v_call: TRBV6-1; cdr3_nt: TGTGCCAGCAGTGAATCTAAAATGCTTTTGGCCCTCCACTTT; cdr3_aa: CASSESKMLLALHF
cdr3_length: 16; clone_size: -; d_call: TRBD2; j_call: TRBJ2-3; v_call: TRBV20-1; cdr3_nt: TGCAGTGCTAGAGGGACTAGCGGGTCCTCCACAGATACGCAGTATTTT; cdr3_aa: CSARGTSGSSTDTQYF
cdr3_length: 12; clone_size: -; d_call: -; j_call: TRBJ2-7; v_call: TRBV20-1; cdr3_nt: TGCAGTGTAACGAGCGGACCCTACGAGCAGTACTTC; cdr3_aa: CSVTSGPYEQYF
cdr3_length: 16; clone_size: -; d_call: -; j_call: TRBJ2-3; v_call: TRBV4-1; cdr3_nt: TGCGCCAGCAGCCAAGATCTCGGAGCGGTCACAGATACGCAGTATTTT; cdr3_aa: CASSQDLGAVTDTQYF
cdr3_length: 14; clone_size: -; d_call: -; j_call: TRBJ2-2; v_call: TRBV24-1; cdr3_nt: TGTGCCACCGGCAATGGGGGCACCCCCGGGGAGCTGTTTTTT; cdr3_aa: CATGNGGTPGELFF
cdr3_length: 16; clone_size: few; d_call: TRBD2; j_call: TRBJ2-2; v_call: TRBV12-3/TRBV12-4; cdr3_nt: TGTGCCAGCAGTTGGGGACTAGCGGGCAACACCGGGGAGCTGTTTTTT; cdr3_aa: CASSWGLAGNTGELFF
cdr3_length: 15; clone_size: few; d_call: -; j_call: TRBJ1-1; v_call: TRBV9; cdr3_nt: TGTGCCAGCAGCGTAGCCCCGCAGGGTGGCACTGAAGCTTTCTTT; cdr3_aa: CASSVAPQGGTEAFF
cdr3_length: 13; clone_size: many; d_call: TRBD1; j_call: TRBJ1-2; v_call: TRBV28; cdr3_nt: TGTGCCAGCAGTTCGGGACAGGTATATGGCTACACCTTC; cdr3_aa: CASSSGQVYGYTF